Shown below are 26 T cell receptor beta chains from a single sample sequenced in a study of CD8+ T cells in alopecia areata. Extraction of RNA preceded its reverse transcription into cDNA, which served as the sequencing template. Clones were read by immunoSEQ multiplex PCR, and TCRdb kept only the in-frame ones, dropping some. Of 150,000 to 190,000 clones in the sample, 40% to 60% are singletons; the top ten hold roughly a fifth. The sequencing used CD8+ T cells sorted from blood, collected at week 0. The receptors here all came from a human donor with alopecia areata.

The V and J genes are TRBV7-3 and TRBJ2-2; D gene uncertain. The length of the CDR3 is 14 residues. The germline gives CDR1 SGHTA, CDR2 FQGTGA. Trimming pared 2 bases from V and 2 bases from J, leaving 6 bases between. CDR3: CASSLSPNTGELFF. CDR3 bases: TGTGCCAGCAGCTTATCTCCCAACACCGGGGAGCTGTTTTTT.

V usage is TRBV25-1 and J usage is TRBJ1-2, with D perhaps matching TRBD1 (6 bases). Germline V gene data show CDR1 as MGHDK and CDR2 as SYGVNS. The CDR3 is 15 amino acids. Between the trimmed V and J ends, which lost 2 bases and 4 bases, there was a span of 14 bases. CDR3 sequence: CASSEGGTTTYGYTF. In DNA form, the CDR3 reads TGTGCCAGCAGTGAAGGGGGGACAACAACCTATGGCTACACCTTC.

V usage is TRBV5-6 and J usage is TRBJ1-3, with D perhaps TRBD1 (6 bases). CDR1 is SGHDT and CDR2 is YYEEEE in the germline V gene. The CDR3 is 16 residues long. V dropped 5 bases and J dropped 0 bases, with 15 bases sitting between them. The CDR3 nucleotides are TGTGCCAGCAGTAACGGGGGGCCCTACTCTGGAAACACCATATATTTT. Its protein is CASSNGGPYSGNTIYF.

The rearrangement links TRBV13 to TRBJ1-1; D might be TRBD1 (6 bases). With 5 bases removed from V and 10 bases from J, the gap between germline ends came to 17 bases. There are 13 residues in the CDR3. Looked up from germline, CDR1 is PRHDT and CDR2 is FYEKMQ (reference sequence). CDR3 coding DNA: TGTGCCAGCAGCACCGGGACAAATAAAGGAGCTTTCTTT. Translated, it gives CASSTGTNKGAFF.

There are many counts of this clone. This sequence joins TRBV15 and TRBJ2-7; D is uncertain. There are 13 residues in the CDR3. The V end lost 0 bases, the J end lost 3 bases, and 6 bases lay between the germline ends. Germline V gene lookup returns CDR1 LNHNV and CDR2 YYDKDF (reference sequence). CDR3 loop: CATSREVDYEQYF. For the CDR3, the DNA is TGTGCCACCAGCAGAGAGGTTGACTACGAGCAGTACTTC.

DNA for the CDR3: TGCGCCAGCAGCTCGGACCCAGAATCGGGGTCAGGGGCCAACGTCCTGACTTTC. It translates to CASSSDPESGSGANVLTF. The V and J genes are TRBV5-1 and TRBJ2-6, with D maybe TRBD2 (5 bases). Germline V gives CDR1 SGHRS, CDR2 YFSETQ. This CDR3 comprises 18 residues. Trimming stripped 3 bases from V and 4 bases from J, with 20 bases between.

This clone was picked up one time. The CDR3 spells CASSTSGDEAFF. Here the CDR3 DNA reads TGTGCCAGCAGCACCTCAGGTGACGAAGCTTTCTTT. This sequence joins TRBV7-9 and TRBJ1-1; D gene ambiguous. CDR3 length: 12 amino acids. From germline, CDR1 is SEHNR and CDR2 FQNEAQ (reference sequence). Trimming cost V 5 bases and J 8 bases, with 12 bases left between them.

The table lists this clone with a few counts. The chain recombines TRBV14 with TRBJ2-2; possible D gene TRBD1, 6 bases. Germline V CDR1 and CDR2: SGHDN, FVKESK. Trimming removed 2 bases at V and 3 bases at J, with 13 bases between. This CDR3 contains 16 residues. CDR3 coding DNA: TGTGCCAGCAGCCAATTCCCCAGGGGAGACACCGGGGAGCTGTTTTTT. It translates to CASSQFPRGDTGELFF.

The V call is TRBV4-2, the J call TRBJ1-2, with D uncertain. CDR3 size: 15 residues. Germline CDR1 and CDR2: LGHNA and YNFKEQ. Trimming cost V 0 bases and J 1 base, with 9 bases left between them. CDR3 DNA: TGTGCCAGCAGCCAAGAACGTCGAGATAACTATGGCTACACCTTC. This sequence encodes CASSQERRDNYGYTF.

Here the CDR3 DNA reads TGTGCCAGCACCACAGGGGGAGGAGAGACCCAGTACTTC. It translates to CASTTGGGETQYF. The rearrangement links TRBV7-2 to TRBJ2-5; 8 positions agree with TRBD1. This CDR3 has 13 residues. The germline gives CDR1 SGHTA, CDR2 FQGNSA. Trimming took 7 bases from V and 4 from J; bases not matched to a gene: 5.

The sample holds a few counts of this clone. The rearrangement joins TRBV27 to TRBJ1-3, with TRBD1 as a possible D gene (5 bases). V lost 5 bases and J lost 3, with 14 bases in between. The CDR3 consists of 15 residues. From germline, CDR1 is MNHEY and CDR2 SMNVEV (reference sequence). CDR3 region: CASSPTSGFGNTIYF. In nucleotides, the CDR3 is TGTGCCAGCAGTCCCACATCAGGGTTTGGAAACACCATATATTTT.

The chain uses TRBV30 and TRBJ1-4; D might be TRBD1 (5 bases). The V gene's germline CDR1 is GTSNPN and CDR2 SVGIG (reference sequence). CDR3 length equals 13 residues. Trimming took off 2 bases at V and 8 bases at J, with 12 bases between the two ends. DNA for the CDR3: TGTGCCTGGAGTTCGCGACAGAAAGAAAAACTGTTTTTT. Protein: CAWSSRQKEKLFF. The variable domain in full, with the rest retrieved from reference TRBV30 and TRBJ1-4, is SQTIHQWPATLVQPVGSPLSLECTVEGTSNPNLYWYRQAAGRGLQLLFYSVGIGQISSEVPQNLSASRPQDRQFILSSKKLLLSDSGFYLCAWSSRQKEKLFFGSGTQLSVL.

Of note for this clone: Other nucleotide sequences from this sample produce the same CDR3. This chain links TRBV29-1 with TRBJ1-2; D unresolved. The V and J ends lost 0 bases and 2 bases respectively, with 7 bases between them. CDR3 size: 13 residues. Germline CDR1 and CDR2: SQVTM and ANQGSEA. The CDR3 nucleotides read TGCAGCGTTGAAGATCCGGGCAACTATGGCTACACCTTC. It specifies CSVEDPGNYGYTF.

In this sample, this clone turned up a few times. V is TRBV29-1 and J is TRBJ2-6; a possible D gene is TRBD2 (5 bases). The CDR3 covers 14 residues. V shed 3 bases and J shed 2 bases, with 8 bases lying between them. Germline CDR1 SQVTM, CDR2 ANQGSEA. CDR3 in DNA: TGCAGCGTTGAGGCTAGCCCTGGGGCCAACGTCCTGACTTTC. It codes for CSVEASPGANVLTF.

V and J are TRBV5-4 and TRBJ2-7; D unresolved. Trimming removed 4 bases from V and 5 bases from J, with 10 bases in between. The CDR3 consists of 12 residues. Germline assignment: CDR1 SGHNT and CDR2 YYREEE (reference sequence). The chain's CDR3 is CASSISKDEQYF. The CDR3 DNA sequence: TGTGCCAGCAGCATATCCAAGGACGAGCAGTACTTC.

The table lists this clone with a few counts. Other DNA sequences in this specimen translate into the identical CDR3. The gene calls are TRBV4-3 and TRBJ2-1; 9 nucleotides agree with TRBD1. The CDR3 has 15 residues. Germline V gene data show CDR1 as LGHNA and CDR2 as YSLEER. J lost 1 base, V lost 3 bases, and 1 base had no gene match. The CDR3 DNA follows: TGCGCCAGCAGCCAGGACAGGGGTTCCTACAATGAGCAGTTCTTC. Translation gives CASSQDRGSYNEQFF.

The DNA of the CDR3 is TGCGCCAGCAGCCAAGGGGACCTCCCAGATACGCAGTATTTT. Protein product: CASSQGDLPDTQYF. V usage is TRBV4-1 and J usage is TRBJ2-3, with D perhaps being TRBD1 or TRBD2 (5 bases each). Trimming took 1 base from V and 4 from J, leaving 9 bases between them. Germline assignment: CDR1 MGHRA and CDR2 YSYEKL. This CDR3 spans 14 amino acids.

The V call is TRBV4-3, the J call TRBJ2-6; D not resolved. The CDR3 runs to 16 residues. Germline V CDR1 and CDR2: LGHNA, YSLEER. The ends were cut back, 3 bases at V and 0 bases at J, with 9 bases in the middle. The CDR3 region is CASSHRLLSGANVLTF. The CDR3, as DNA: TGCGCCAGCAGCCACAGACTGCTCTCTGGGGCCAACGTCCTGACTTTC.

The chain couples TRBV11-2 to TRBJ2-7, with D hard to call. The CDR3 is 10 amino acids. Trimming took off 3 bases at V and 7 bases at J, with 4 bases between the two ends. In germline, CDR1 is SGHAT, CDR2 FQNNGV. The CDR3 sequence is CASSFGEQYF. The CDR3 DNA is TGTGCCAGCAGCTTCGGTGAGCAGTACTTC.

Here the CDR3 DNA reads TGCGCCAGCAGCTTGGGACAATCGGGGGACAGACCCTACGAGCAGTACTTC. Translation: CASSLGQSGDRPYEQYF. The rearrangement joins TRBV5-1 to TRBJ2-7; perhaps TRBD1 as D (7 bases). Trimming cost V 0 bases and J 2 bases, with 18 bases left between them. Germline values: CDR1 SGHRS, CDR2 YFSETQ. The CDR3 has 17 residues.

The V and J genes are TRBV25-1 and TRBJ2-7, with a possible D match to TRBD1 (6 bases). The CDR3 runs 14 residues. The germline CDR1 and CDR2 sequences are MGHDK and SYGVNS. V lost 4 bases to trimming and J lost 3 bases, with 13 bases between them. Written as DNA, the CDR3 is TGTGCCAGCAGTGGAACCCCAGGGGTCTACGAGCAGTACTTC. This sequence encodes CASSGTPGVYEQYF.

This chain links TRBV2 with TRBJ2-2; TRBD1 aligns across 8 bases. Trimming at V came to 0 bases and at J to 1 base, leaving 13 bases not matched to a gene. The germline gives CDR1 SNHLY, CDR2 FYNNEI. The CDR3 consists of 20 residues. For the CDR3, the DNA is TGTGCCAGCAGTGAAGCAACATTGGGACAGGCTTCGCTGAACACCGGGGAGCTGTTTTTT. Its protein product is CASSEATLGQASLNTGELFF.

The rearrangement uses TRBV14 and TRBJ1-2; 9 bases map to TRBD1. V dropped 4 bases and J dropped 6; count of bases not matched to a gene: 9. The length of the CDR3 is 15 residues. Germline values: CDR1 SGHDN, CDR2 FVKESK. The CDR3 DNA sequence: TGTGCCAGCAGCCCTTTCGGGACAGGGCTTAATGGCTACACCTTC. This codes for CASSPFGTGLNGYTF.

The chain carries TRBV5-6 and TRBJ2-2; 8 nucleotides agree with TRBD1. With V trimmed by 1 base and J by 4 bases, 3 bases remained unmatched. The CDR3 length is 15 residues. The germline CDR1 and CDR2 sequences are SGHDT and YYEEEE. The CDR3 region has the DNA TGTGCCAGCAGCTTGTTCAGGGGGCGCACCGGGGAGCTGTTTTTT. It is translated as CASSLFRGRTGELFF.

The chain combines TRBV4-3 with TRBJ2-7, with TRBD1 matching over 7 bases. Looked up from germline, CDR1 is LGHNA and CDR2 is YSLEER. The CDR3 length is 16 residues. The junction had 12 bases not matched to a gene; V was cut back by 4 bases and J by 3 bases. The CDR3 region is CASSPSIGTEIYEQYF. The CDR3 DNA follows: TGCGCCAGCAGCCCTTCTATCGGGACAGAAATCTACGAGCAGTACTTC.

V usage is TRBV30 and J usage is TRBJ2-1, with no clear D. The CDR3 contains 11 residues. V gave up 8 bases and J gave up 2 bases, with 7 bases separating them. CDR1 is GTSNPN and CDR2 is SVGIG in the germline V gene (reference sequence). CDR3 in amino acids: CAADPYNEQFF. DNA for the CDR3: TGTGCCGCAGACCCCTACAATGAGCAGTTCTTC. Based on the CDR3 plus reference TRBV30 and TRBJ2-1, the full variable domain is SQTIHQWPATLVQPVGSPLSLECTVEGTSNPNLYWYRQAAGRGLQLLFYSVGIGQISSEVPQNLSASRPQDRQFILSSKKLLLSDSGFYLCAADPYNEQFFGPGTRLTVL.